The table lists the clone carrying this T cell receptor beta chain with many counts. The length of the CDR3 is 14 residues. CDR1 and CDR2 (germline): LGHDT, YNNKEL (reference sequence). V lost 1 base to trimming and J lost 3 bases, with 10 bases between them. MiXCR, run by TCRdb on the 5' RACE reads, gives a single entry per CDR3 protein. The sample holds approximately 700,000 distinct CDR3 sequences, around 5.7% seen once. The data derive from a study of identical twins. This receptor was obtained from a man aged 18 to 30 in good health. The chain employs TRBV3-1 and TRBJ2-7; D is unresolved. The sequenced sample consisted of naive T cells sorted from blood. The CDR3 DNA reads TGTGCCAGCAGCCAAGGGGCTTGGAGCTACGAGCAGTACTTC. Translation: CASSQGAWSYEQYF.